This paragraph covers one T cell receptor (beta chain) sequence. The antigen is not known. Full-length variable regions came from constant-region reverse primers plus semi-nested Nested Universal Primer A PCR. TCRdb fed the 5' RACE reads into MiXCR, producing one record per CDR3 protein. The data show roughly 8,600 distinct CDR3 sequences, around half seen once. The memory fraction was CD4+CD45RO+CD25- cells. The germline V and J ends were trimmed by 2 bases and 3 bases, with 3 bases remaining between them. CDR3 size: 12 residues. Study-wide points: The TCR gene usage of tumor memory CD4+ T cells clustered together with blood and lymph node memory CD4+ cells and with lymph node naive CD4+ cells.

V gene TRBV12-3 or TRBV12-4 combines with J gene TRBJ2-3; no clear D. This clonotype was obtained from a female donor with breast cancer. Sample: memory CD4+ T cells sorted from a lymph node. Regarding subset: memory CD4+ T cells, CD4+CD45RO+CD25-. CDR3 DNA sequence: TGTGCCAGCAGTTTATTTACAGATACGCAGTATTTT. This codes for CASSLFTDTQYF.